Presented here are 9 T cell receptor beta chains from one specimen sequenced in a study of STAT5B mutations in CD4+ large granular lymphocyte leukemia. Sequencing was performed with immunoSEQ multiplex PCR; in TCRdb, only in-frame clones are kept and a portion is missing. Of 21,000 or so clones in the sample, 79% were seen once. Sequenced input: CD4+ T cells from blood buffy coats. Receptors were obtained from a human donor in good health.

This chain joins TRBV6-1 and TRBJ1-2; perhaps TRBD1 as D (5 bases). The V and J ends lost 2 bases and 1 base respectively, with 17 bases between them. Germline CDR1 reads MNHNS; CDR2 reads SASEGT. CDR3 length: 17 amino acids. CDR3 region: CASSEWSGTALNYGYTF. As DNA, the CDR3 is TGTGCCAGCAGTGAATGGTCAGGGACGGCGCTTAACTATGGCTACACCTTC.

The chain joins TRBV18 to TRBJ1-1; D is unclear. The CDR3 is 14 amino acids. V shed 2 bases and J shed 1 base, with 8 bases lying between them. CDR1 and CDR2 from the germline V gene are KGHSH and LQKENI. The CDR3 DNA follows: TGTGCCAGCTCACCAAGTACGGGGAACACTGAAGCTTTCTTT. Encoded protein: CASSPSTGNTEAFF.

The chain links TRBV7-2 to TRBJ1-2; TRBD1 aligns across 7 bases. There are 16 residues in the CDR3. V trimming: 4 bases; J trimming: 3 bases; junction bases outside the gene matches: 11. Germline V gives CDR1 SGHTA, CDR2 FQGNSA. DNA of the CDR3: TGTGCCAGCAGCTCCTACGGACAGGCACATTACTATGGCTACACCTTC. It specifies CASSSYGQAHYYGYTF. The complete variable domain, with remaining parts taken from reference TRBV7-2 and TRBJ1-2, reads GAGVSQSPSNKVTEKGKDVELRCDPISGHTALYWYRQSLGQGLEFLIYFQGNSAPDKSGLPSDRFSAERTGGSVSTLTIQRTQQEDSAVYLCASSSYGQAHYYGYTFGSGTRLTVV.

This clone came up once. The rearrangement links TRBV9 to TRBJ2-2, with D uncertain. V was pared by 4 bases and J by 2 bases, with 3 bases between. The CDR3 is made up of 12 amino acids. CDR1 is SGDLS, CDR2 YYNGEE, per germline. CDR3 nucleotide sequence: TGTGCCAGCAGCTACAACACCGGGGAGCTGTTTTTT. It translates to CASSYNTGELFF.

The V call is TRBV5-6, the J call TRBJ1-1; D call uncertain. Germline loops: CDR1 SGHDT, CDR2 YYEEEE. Trimming removed 2 bases from V and 1 base from J, with 6 bases in between. This CDR3 region has 13 residues. In nucleotides, the CDR3 is TGTGCCAGCAGCTTTCAAGGGAACACTGAAGCTTTCTTT. Amino acids: CASSFQGNTEAFF. The full variable domain, in which reference TRBV5-6 and TRBJ1-1 provide the parts outside the CDR3, is DAGVTQSPTHLIKTRGQQVTLRCSPKSGHDTVSWYQQALGQGPQFIFQYYEEEERQRGNFPDRFSGHQFPNYSSELNVNALLLGDSALYLCASSFQGNTEAFFGQGTRLTVV.

The chain couples TRBV4-1 to TRBJ2-3; 10 nucleotides match TRBD2. Germline V gene lookup returns CDR1 MGHRA and CDR2 YSYEKL. The CDR3 runs 19 residues. The V and J ends lost 3 bases and 0 bases, in that order; junction bases with no gene match: 12. The CDR3 coding sequence is TGCGCCAGCAGCCAGACAGAAATACTAGCGGGACCCAGCACAGATACGCAGTATTTT. Its translation is CASSQTEILAGPSTDTQYF.

Points on this clone: At one end the junction does not follow the germline gene, possibly because of a read error. The rearrangement joins TRBV11-3 to TRBJ2-1; 7 nucleotides line up with TRBD2. This CDR3 is built from 18 residues. Germline lookup yields CDR1 SGHNT and CDR2 YENEEA. The CDR3 loop is CASSPRRWLAEPYNKQFF. Written as DNA, the CDR3 is TGTGCCAGCAGCCCACGTAGGTGGCTAGCGGAGCCCTACAATAAGCAGTTCTTC.

V is TRBV11-3 and J is TRBJ1-2; D not certain. The CDR3 spans 13 residues. V lost 1 base to trimming and J lost 9 bases, with 12 bases between them. Germline CDR1 is SGHNT and CDR2 is YENEEA. The CDR3 loop reads CASSLGPQRSYTF. CDR3 sequence (DNA): TGTGCCAGCAGCTTAGGGCCCCAAAGGAGCTACACCTTC.

This rearrangement joins TRBV7-2 to TRBJ2-1; perhaps TRBD1 as D (5 bases). Germline values: CDR1 SGHTA, CDR2 FQGNSA. CDR3 length: 12 amino acids. V was shortened by 5 bases and J by 9 bases, with 11 bases between the two germline ends. CDR3 coding DNA: TGTGCCAGCAGCCCCACAGGTTTTGAGCAGTTCTTC. It codes for CASSPTGFEQFF.